The 26 T cell receptor beta chains below all came from one sample that was sequenced in a study of regulatory T cells in long-lasting Graves disease. The time point denotes: newly diagnosed GD, antithyroid drugs for less than 3 months. Researchers made the TCR library from RNA that was extracted from PBMCs. TCR beta libraries were built with iRepertoire HTBI primers and Arm-PCR of CDR3 regions. TCRdb re-called the multiplex PCR reads with MiXCR, one entry per CDR3 protein. In the table there are roughly 500,000 distinct CDR3 sequences, roughly 13% of which are singletons. These same data were also listed under a study on T cells in Graves' hyperthyroidism and ophthalmopathy.

Sequences were derived from peripheral blood mononuclear cells (PBMCs), sampled at new diagnosis, from a patient treated with antithyroid drugs. The receptors stem from a man aged 30 to 39 with Graves disease.

The gene calls are TRBV5-5 and TRBJ2-2, with D possibly TRBD2 on 5 matching bases. The CDR3 totals 16 residues. Deletions cut 2 bases from V and 6 bases from J, with 17 bases between. CDR1 and CDR2 from the germline V gene are SGHKS and YYEKEE (reference sequence). This CDR3 reads CASSFHPTAGAGELFF. The CDR3 coding sequence is TGTGCCAGCAGCTTTCATCCGACGGCCGGGGCCGGGGAGCTGTTTTTT.

The sample holds many counts of this clonotype. The chain links TRBV29-1 to TRBJ2-7; TRBD1 agrees at 11 bases. With 4 bases clipped from V and 6 bases from J, the junction kept 5 bases outside the gene matches. This CDR3 is built from 13 residues. Germline assignment: CDR1 SQVTM and CDR2 ANQGSEA. As DNA, the CDR3 is TGCAGCGTTGGCGGGACAGGGGGAAGCGAGCAGTACTTC. It is translated as CSVGGTGGSEQYF.

This clonotype was seen more than once but under ten times. The rearrangement links TRBV19 to TRBJ1-1; TRBD1 matches 7 bases. Germline V gives CDR1 LNHDA, CDR2 SQIVND (reference sequence). The V gene end was trimmed by 10 bases and the J gene end by 11 bases; junction bases not matched to a gene: 10. The CDR3 covers 11 residues. DNA for the CDR3: TGTGCCAAGACAGGGAGGATCTGGGCTTTCTTT. Translating it yields CAKTGRIWAFF.

In its sample, this clonotype was seen many times. The chain links TRBV2 to TRBJ2-3, with D possibly TRBD1 on 5 matching bases. The length of the CDR3 is 15 residues. With 4 bases removed from V and 0 bases from J, the gap between germline ends came to 11 bases. Germline assignment: CDR1 SNHLY and CDR2 FYNNEI. Here the CDR3 DNA reads TGTGCCAGCAGTGCCAACAGGAGAAGCACAGATACGCAGTATTTT. Translation: CASSANRRSTDTQYF.

This clonotype has at least ten counts. The V call is TRBV19, the J call TRBJ1-1; D is undetermined. The CDR3 covers 15 residues. V was cut by 1 base and J by 0 bases, with 9 bases left in between. Germline-derived CDR1 and CDR2 are LNHDA and SQIVND (reference sequence). As DNA, the CDR3 is TGTGCCAGTAGTATAGTAGGCAGCCTGAACACTGAAGCTTTCTTT. Translation: CASSIVGSLNTEAFF.

In its sample, this clonotype was seen many times. The V call is TRBV24-1, the J call TRBJ1-2; 8 nucleotides agree with TRBD1. Unmatched junction bases numbered 7, after V lost 7 bases and J lost 7 bases. The germline gives CDR1 KGHDR, CDR2 SFDVKD. The CDR3 is made up of 13 amino acids. CDR3 in amino acids: CATSPGQAFGYTF. CDR3 DNA: TGTGCCACCAGCCCGGGACAGGCTTTTGGCTACACCTTC.

A remark on this clonotype: One junction end disagrees with the germline gene, perhaps due to a read error. The chain joins TRBV11-2 to TRBJ2-3, with 8 positions matching TRBD2. Germline values: CDR1 SGHAT, CDR2 FQNNGV. CDR3 length equals 17 residues. CDR3 sequence reads: CAGRLSYVGRARDTQYF. CDR3 sequence (DNA): TGTGCCGGCAGGTTGTCTTACGTCGGGAGGGCGAGAGATACGCAGTATTTT.

This clonotype showed up many times. The V gene is TRBV29-1, the J gene TRBJ1-5; no firm D call. CDR1 and CDR2 from the germline V gene are SQVTM and ANQGSEA. Trimming removed 0 bases from V and 11 bases from J, with 8 bases in between. CDR3 size: 11 residues. The DNA of the CDR3 is TGCAGCGTTGAAGATAGGCAGACCCAGCATTTT. Its protein is CSVEDRQTQHF.

There are many counts of this clonotype. The chain joins TRBV28 to TRBJ2-1, with D possibly matching TRBD2 (5 bases). The CDR3 sequence is 13 residues long. V was cut by 2 bases and J by 9 bases, with 11 bases left in between. Germline CDR1 MDHEN, CDR2 SYDVKM. The CDR3 here is CASSLLLGGEQFF. CDR3 nucleotides: TGTGCCAGCAGTTTACTACTAGGCGGTGAGCAGTTCTTC.

The table lists this clonotype with many counts. The chain combines TRBV3-1 with TRBJ2-7, with unresolved D. The CDR3 totals 13 residues. Germline values: CDR1 LGHDT, CDR2 YNNKEL (reference sequence). The V end lost 0 bases, the J end lost 4 bases, and 7 bases lay between the germline ends. As DNA, the CDR3 is TGTGCCAGCAGCCAAGACCCTTCGTACGAGCAGTACTTC. Translation: CASSQDPSYEQYF.

This clonotype showed up many times. This chain joins TRBV12-3 or TRBV12-4 and TRBJ2-1; D perhaps matches TRBD2 (6 bases). The ends were cut back, 5 bases at V and 10 bases at J, with 12 bases in the middle. CDR3 size: 12 residues. This CDR3 reads CASSRLVREQFF. In nucleotides, the CDR3 is TGTGCCAGCAGTAGACTAGTACGGGAGCAGTTCTTC.

This clonotype was seen ten or more times. The J gene is TRBJ2-7, the V gene TRBV27; 8 bases are shared with TRBD2. The V segment lost 3 bases and the J segment 6 bases; nucleotides outside the gene matches: 7. The CDR3 consists of 14 residues. Looked up from germline, CDR1 is MNHEY and CDR2 is SMNVEV (reference sequence). The DNA of the CDR3 is TGTGCCAGCAGTTTTGGAGCGGGAGTTGGCGAGCAGTACTTC. The encoded protein is CASSFGAGVGEQYF.

This clonotype was seen repeatedly, ten times or more. The chain uses TRBV20-1 and TRBJ2-7; 14 nucleotides align to TRBD2. CDR3 length equals 14 residues. Germline loops: CDR1 DFQATT, CDR2 SNEGSKA (reference sequence). Losses at the gene ends were 4 bases for V and 6 bases for J; bases not matched to a gene: 5. CDR3 DNA sequence: TGCAGTGCTATACAGGGGACTAGCGGGAGCGAGCAGTACTTC. Translated: CSAIQGTSGSEQYF.

Ten or more counts support this clonotype. V and J are TRBV19 and TRBJ1-1; a weak D match, TRBD1 (6 bases). The germline V and J ends were trimmed by 7 bases and 7 bases, with 19 bases remaining between them. The CDR3 is 14 amino acids. Looked up from germline, CDR1 is LNHDA and CDR2 is SQIVND (reference sequence). CDR3 in amino acids: CASTPVGGIGEAFF. The DNA for the CDR3 is TGTGCCAGTACCCCAGTGGGGGGCATAGGTGAAGCTTTCTTT.

The table lists this clonotype with many counts. V gene TRBV11-3 combines with J gene TRBJ2-1; TRBD1 agrees at 8 bases. V shed 4 bases, J shed 6 bases, and the junction held 5 bases outside the gene matches. The CDR3 covers 14 residues. In germline, CDR1 is SGHNT, CDR2 YENEEA. As DNA, the CDR3 is TGTGCCAGCAGCTCGTGGACAGGGCTCAATGAGCAGTTCTTC. It specifies CASSSWTGLNEQFF.

This clonotype showed up just a few times. The V and J genes are TRBV24-1 and TRBJ2-3, with D hard to call. From germline, CDR1 is KGHDR and CDR2 SFDVKD. The CDR3 sequence is 15 residues long. V lost 3 bases and J 0 bases, leaving 9 bases between the germline ends. DNA for the CDR3: TGTGCCACCAGTGATCCCGAAAGGAGCACAGATACGCAGTATTTT. It is translated as CATSDPERSTDTQYF.

The sample holds one count of this clonotype. This may stem from a read error, because a much larger clone lies one nucleotide away. This sequence joins TRBV9 and TRBJ2-1; no definite D call. CDR1 SGDLS and CDR2 YYNGEE come from the germline V gene. V gave up 3 bases and J gave up 9 bases, with 13 bases separating them. CDR3 size: 13 residues. The CDR3 here is CASSAVGYGEQFF. CDR3 in DNA: TGTGCCAGCAGCGCAGTAGGCTACGGTGAGCAGTTCTTC.

This clonotype has just a few counts. The chain uses TRBV10-3 and TRBJ1-1; the D gene is possibly TRBD1 (5 bases). Germline V CDR1 and CDR2: ENHRY, SYGVKD. The CDR3 runs to 13 residues. The V and J ends lost 4 bases and 5 bases respectively, with 11 bases between them. CDR3 sequence: CAISGRGITEAFF. CDR3 DNA sequence: TGTGCCATCAGTGGCCGGGGCATTACTGAAGCTTTCTTT.

In its sample, this clonotype was seen many times. The rearrangement links TRBV5-1 to TRBJ2-7; D is undetermined. Trimming stripped 2 bases from V and 7 bases from J, with 13 bases between. The V gene's germline CDR1 is SGHRS and CDR2 YFSETQ. The CDR3 is made up of 13 amino acids. The CDR3 spells CASSFNKNEEQYF. The CDR3 region has the DNA TGCGCCAGCAGCTTTAATAAGAACGAGGAGCAGTACTTC.

In the case of this clonotype: This may be a read error: a much more frequent sequence differs by one nucleotide. The J gene is TRBJ1-2, the V gene TRBV5-1; D is ambiguous. Germline V gives CDR1 SGHRS, CDR2 YFSETQ. CDR3 length equals 12 residues. The ends were cut back, 4 bases at V and 5 bases at J, with 9 bases in the middle. The CDR3 is CASSAMAYGYTF. As DNA, the CDR3 is TGCGCCAGCAGCGCCATGGCTTATGGCTACACCTTC.

This clonotype was counted ten times or more. The chain combines TRBV5-1 with TRBJ2-1; D is unclear. The CDR3 length is 15 residues. The V gene lost 1 base and the J gene lost 8 bases, with 16 bases spanning the gap. Per the germline V gene, CDR1 is SGHRS and CDR2 is YFSETQ. CDR3 protein: CASSLLWIPGDEQFF. The DNA for the CDR3 is TGCGCCAGCAGCTTGTTGTGGATTCCGGGCGATGAGCAGTTCTTC.

The table lists this clonotype with many counts. The rearrangement uses TRBV29-1 and TRBJ2-7, with D perhaps being TRBD1 or TRBD2 (5 bases each). CDR3 length: 14 amino acids. CDR1 SQVTM and CDR2 ANQGSEA come from the germline V gene. V lost 4 bases to trimming and J lost 0 bases, with 13 bases between them. The CDR3 reads CSVGPGASSYEQYF. In DNA form, the CDR3 reads TGCAGCGTTGGACCCGGGGCGAGCTCCTACGAGCAGTACTTC.

This clonotype has at least ten counts. V and J are TRBV20-1 and TRBJ2-2; unclear D gene. The CDR3 is 12 residues long. Germline CDR1 and CDR2: DFQATT and SNEGSKA (reference sequence). The ends were cut back, 0 bases at V and 6 bases at J, with 5 bases in the middle. In DNA, the CDR3 is TGCAGTGCTAGAGATATCGCCGGGGAGCTGTTTTTT. Its translation is CSARDIAGELFF.

This clonotype appeared a few times. This chain uses TRBV9 with TRBJ2-1, with a tentative D call TRBD2 (5 bases). From germline, CDR1 is SGDLS and CDR2 YYNGEE. Trimming pared 5 bases from V and 7 bases from J, leaving 7 bases between. The CDR3 length is 11 residues. The CDR3 protein is CASSGSNEQFF. CDR3 bases: TGTGCCAGCAGTGGGAGTAATGAGCAGTTCTTC.

This clonotype has ten or more counts. The chain uses TRBV2 and TRBJ1-5; TRBD1 might be the D (6 bases). Trimming removed 6 bases from V and 0 bases from J, with 12 bases in between. The V gene's germline CDR1 is SNHLY and CDR2 FYNNEI. This CDR3 spans 15 amino acids. The chain's CDR3 is CASRRQDYSNQPQHF. CDR3 DNA sequence: TGTGCCAGCAGGAGACAGGACTATAGCAATCAGCCCCAGCATTTT. Looking up the rest from reference TRBV2 and TRBJ1-5 gives the full variable domain: EPEVTQTPSHQVTQMGQEVILRCVPISNHLYFYWYRQILGQKVEFLVSFYNNEISEKSEIFDDQFSVERPDGSNFTLKIRSTKLEDSAMYFCASRRQDYSNQPQHFGDGTRLSIL.

This clonotype was picked up many times. V gene TRBV5-8 combines with J gene TRBJ1-1; the D is unclear. Germline V gene lookup returns CDR1 SGHTS and CDR2 YDEGEE. The V end was cut by 4 bases, the J end by 7 bases, with 11 bases between. The CDR3 contains 12 residues. The CDR3 DNA reads as TGTGCCAGCAGCCGGAATAACGGTGAAGCTTTCTTT. Its translation: CASSRNNGEAFF.